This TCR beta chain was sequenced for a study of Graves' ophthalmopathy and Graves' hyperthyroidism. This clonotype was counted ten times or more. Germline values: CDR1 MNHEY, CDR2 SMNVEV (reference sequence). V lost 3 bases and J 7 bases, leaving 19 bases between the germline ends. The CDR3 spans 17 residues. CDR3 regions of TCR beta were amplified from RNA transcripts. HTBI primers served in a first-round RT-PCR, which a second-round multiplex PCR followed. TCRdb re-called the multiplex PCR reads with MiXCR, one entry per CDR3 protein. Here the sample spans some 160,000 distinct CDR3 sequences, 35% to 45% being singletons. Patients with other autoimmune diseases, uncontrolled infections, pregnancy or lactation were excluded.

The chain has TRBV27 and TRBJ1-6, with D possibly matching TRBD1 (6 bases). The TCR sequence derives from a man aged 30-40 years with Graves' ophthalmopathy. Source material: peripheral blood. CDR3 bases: TGTGCCAGCAGTTTGAGTGTCCCCGGACAGACCAATTCACCCCTCCACTTT. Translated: CASSLSVPGQTNSPLHF.